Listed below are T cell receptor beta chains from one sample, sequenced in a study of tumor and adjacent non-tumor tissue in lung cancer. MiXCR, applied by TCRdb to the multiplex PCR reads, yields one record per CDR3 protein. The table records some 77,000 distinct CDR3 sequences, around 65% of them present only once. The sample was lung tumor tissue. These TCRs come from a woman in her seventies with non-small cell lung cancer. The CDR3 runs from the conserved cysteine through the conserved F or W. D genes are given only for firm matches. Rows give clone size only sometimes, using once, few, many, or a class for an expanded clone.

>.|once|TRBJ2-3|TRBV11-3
TGCGCCAGCAGGCCCTCGGGTTCCACAGATACGAAGTATTTT
CASRPSGSTDTKYF
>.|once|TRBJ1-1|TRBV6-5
TGTGCCAACAGTTACGGGGGAACTGTAGCTTTCTTT
CANSYGGTVAFF
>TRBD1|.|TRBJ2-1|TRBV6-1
TGTGCCAGCAGTCAATCCGGGACAGGGGAGGACAACGAGCAGTTCTTC
CASSQSGTGEDNEQFF
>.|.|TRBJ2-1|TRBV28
TGTACCAGCAGGCAGGGTTACAATAAGCAGTTCTTC
CTSRQGYNKQFF
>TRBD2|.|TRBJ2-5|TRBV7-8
TGTGCCAGCAGACTGACTAGCGCCAAAGAGACCCGGTACTTC
CASRLTSAKETRYF
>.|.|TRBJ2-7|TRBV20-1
TGTAGTGCTTCCCATATCGTGACCCTATATTCCACTTACGAGCAGTACTTC
CSASHIVTLYSTYEQYF
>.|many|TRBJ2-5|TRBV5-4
TGTGCCAGCAGCGCCATGACAGGCCAAGAGACCCAGTACTTC
CASSAMTGQETQYF
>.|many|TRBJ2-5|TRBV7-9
TGTGCCAGCAGCTTAGGGGCAGGGTCGGAGACCCAGTACTTC
CASSLGAGSETQYF
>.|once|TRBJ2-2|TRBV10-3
TGTGCCATCAGTGAGTCGGGGATAGGGGTCACCGGGGACCTGTTTTTT
CAISESGIGVTGDLFF
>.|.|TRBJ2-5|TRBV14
TGTGCCAGCAGCCAAGCCGGGAACGGCCAAAAGACCCAGTACTTC
CASSQAGNGQKTQYF
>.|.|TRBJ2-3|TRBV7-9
TGTGCCAGCAGCTTGGGGGGCACATATACGCAGTATTTT
CASSLGGTYTQYF
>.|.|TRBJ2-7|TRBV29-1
TGCAGCGTTTCGATAGGGAACTTC
CSVSIGNF
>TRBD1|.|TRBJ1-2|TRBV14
TGTGCCATCCACCTCAGGGGGCTTAATGACGGCTACACCTTC
CAIHLRGLNDGYTF
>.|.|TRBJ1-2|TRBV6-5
TGTGCCAGCAGTTACCAGCTTGGTTTTCTCTATGGCTACATTTTC
CASSYQLGFLYGYIF
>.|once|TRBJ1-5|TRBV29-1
TGCAGCGTTGAAGGGGGTCAGGGTCAGACTCAGCATTTT
CSVEGGQGQTQHF